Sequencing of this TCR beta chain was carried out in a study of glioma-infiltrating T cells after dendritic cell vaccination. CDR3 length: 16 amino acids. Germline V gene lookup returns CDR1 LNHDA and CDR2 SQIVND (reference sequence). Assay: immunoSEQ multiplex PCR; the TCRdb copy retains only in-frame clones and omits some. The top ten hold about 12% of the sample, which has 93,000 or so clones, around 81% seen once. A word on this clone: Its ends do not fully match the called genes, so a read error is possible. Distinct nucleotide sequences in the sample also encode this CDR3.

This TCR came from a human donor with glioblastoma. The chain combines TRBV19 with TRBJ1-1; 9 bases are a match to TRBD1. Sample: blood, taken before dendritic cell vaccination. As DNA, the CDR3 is TGTGCCACTAGTATCGGGACAGGGATCTGCGACACTGAAGCTTTCTTT. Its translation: CATSIGTGICDTEAFF.